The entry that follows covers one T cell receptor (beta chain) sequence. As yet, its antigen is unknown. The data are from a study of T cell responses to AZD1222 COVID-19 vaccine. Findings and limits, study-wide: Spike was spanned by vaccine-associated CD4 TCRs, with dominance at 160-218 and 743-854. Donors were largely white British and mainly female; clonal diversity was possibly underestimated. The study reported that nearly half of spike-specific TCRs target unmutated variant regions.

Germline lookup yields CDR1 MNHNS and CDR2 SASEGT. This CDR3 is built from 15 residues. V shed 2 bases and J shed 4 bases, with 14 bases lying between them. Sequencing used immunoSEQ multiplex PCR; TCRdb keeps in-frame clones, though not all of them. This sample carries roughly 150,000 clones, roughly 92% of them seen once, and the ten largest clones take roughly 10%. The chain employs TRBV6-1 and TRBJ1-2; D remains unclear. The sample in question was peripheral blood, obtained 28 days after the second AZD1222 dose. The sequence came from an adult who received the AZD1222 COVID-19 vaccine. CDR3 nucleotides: TGTGCCAGCAGTGAAAGCAGCCTTAACTCCTATGGCTACACCTTC. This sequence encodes CASSESSLNSYGYTF.